The T cell receptor beta chain described here comes from a study of T cells in Graves' hyperthyroidism and ophthalmopathy. Germline V CDR1 and CDR2: DFQATT, SNEGSKA (reference sequence). The CDR3 runs 16 residues. The V gene end was trimmed by 3 bases and the J gene end by 2 bases; junction bases not matched to a gene: 13. What was amplified from RNA transcripts were TCR beta CDR3 regions. TCR CDR3 regions were first amplified by RT-PCR with HTBI primers. TCRdb analysed the multiplex PCR reads with MiXCR anew, one entry per CDR3 protein. The sample shows hundreds of thousands of distinct CDR3 sequences, 45% of them seen only once.

Sequencing input: peripheral blood or thyroid tissue (not recorded which). The chain joins TRBV20-1 to TRBJ2-7; 7 nucleotides line up with TRBD2. This clonotype was obtained from an adult man with Graves' disease, either hyperthyroidism or ophthalmopathy (not recorded which). CDR3 in DNA: TGCAGTGCTAGTCCCAGCTCCGCTAGCGGAGCCTACGAGCAGTACTTC. Amino acids: CSASPSSASGAYEQYF.